This T cell receptor beta chain was identified in a study of CD8 T cells in Susac syndrome. Study results and limitations: In its TCR sequencing and HLA analysis, the study acknowledged that the number of individuals was relatively small.

A single count supports this clonotype. Its antigen is as yet unknown. A quantity of roughly 0.5 to 1 ug RNA underwent reverse transcription using random hexamers. In TCRdb, the immunoSEQ multiplex PCR reads were re-called with MiXCR into one record per CDR3 protein. The top ten hold over 0.07% of the sample, which has approximately 120,000 distinct CDR3 sequences, about 94% seen once. The sequenced target, TCR beta, came from blood CD8+ and CD4+ T cells. Healthy donors constituted the control group, matched for age and sex. V dropped 5 bases and J dropped 0; count of bases not matched to a gene: 8. The CDR3 contains 18 residues. Germline V CDR1 and CDR2: SGHRS, YFSETQ.

The receptor was derived from a human donor in good health. The chain recombines TRBV5-1 with TRBJ2-5; 15 positions match TRBD2. The specimen sequenced was CD4+ T cells from PBMCs. Here the CDR3 reads CASRKGTSGRMYQETQYF. DNA of the CDR3: TGCGCCAGCAGGAAAGGGACTAGCGGGAGGATGTACCAAGAGACCCAGTACTTC.